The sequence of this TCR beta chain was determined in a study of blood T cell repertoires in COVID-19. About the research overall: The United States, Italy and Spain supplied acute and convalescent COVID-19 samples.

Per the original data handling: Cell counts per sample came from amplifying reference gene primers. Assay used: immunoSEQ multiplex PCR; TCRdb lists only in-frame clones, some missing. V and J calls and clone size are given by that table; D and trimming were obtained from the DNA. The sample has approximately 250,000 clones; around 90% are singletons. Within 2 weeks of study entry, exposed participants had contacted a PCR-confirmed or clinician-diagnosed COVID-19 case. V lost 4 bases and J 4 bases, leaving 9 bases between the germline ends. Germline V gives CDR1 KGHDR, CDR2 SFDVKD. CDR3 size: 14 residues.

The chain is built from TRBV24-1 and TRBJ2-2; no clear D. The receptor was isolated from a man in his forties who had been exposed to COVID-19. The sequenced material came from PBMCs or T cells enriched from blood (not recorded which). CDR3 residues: CATSERWSTGELFF. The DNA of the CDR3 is TGTGCCACCAGTGAACGATGGAGCACCGGGGAGCTGTTTTTT.